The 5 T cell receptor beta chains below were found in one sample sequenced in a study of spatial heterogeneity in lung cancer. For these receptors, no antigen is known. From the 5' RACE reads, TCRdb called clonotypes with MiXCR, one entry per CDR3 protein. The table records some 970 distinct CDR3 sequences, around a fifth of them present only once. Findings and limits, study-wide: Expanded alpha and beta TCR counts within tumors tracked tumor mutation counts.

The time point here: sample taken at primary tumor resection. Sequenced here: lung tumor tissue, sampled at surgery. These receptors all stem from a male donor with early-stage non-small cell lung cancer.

As DNA, the CDR3 is TGCGCCAGCAGCCAAGTCGGACCCCTGAACACTGAAGCTTTCTTT. It yields the protein CASSQVGPLNTEAFF. The chain carries TRBV4-1 and TRBJ1-1, with no clear D. V lost 1 base to trimming and J lost 0 bases, with 9 bases between them. The CDR3 sequence is 15 residues long. CDR1 and CDR2 from the germline V gene are MGHRA and YSYEKL.

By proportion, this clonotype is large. Here the CDR3 DNA reads TGCAGTGCTAGTAGTGGGGGGGCCAAAGAGACCCAGTACTTC. Translated: CSASSGGAKETQYF. This rearrangement joins TRBV20-1 to TRBJ2-5; TRBD2 is a possible D gene (7 bases). Trimming took 3 bases from V and 3 from J, leaving 14 bases between them. Germline V gene sequence: CDR1 DFQATT, CDR2 SNEGSKA (reference sequence). The CDR3 consists of 14 residues.

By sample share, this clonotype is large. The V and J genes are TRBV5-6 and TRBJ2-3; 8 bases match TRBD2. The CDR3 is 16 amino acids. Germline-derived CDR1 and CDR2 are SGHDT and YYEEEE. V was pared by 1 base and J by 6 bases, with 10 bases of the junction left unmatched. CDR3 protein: CASSLRPGGAPDTQYF. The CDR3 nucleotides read TGTGCCAGCAGCTTGCGCCCCGGGGGGGCCCCCGATACGCAGTATTTT.

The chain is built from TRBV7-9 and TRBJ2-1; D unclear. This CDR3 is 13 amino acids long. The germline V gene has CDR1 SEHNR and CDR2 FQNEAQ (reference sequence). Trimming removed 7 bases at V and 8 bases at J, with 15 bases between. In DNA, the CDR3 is TGTGCCAGCACCTCTCAAGCGCACGATGAGCAGTTCTTC. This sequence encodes CASTSQAHDEQFF.

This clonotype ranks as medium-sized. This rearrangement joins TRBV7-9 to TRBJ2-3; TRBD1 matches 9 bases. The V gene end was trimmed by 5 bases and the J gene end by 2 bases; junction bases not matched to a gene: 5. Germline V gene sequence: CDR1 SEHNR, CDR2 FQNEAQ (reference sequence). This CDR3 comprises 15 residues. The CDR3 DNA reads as TGTGCCAGCAGCCGAGGGACAGGGAACACAGATACGCAGTATTTT. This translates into CASSRGTGNTDTQYF.